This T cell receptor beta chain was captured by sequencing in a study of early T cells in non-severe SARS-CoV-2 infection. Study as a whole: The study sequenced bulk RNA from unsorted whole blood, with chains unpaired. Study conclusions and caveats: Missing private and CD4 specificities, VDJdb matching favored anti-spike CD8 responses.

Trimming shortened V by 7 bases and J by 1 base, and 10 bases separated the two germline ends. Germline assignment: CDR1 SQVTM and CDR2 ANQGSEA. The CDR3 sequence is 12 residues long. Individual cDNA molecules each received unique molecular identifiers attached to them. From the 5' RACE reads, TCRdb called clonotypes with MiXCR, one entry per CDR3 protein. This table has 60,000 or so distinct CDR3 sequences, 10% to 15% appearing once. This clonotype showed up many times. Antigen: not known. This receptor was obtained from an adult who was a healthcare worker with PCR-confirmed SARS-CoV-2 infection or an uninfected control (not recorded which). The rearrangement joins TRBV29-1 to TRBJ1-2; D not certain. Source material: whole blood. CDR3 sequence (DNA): TGCAGCGCCATACCCAATAACTATGGCTACACCTTC. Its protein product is CSAIPNNYGYTF.